The T cell receptor beta chain described here comes from a study of blood T cell repertoires in COVID-19. Study-level information: PBMCs, B-cell-depleted T cells, or T cells provided the cDNA or gDNA that made up the material.

CDR3 length equals 12 residues. Per germline, CDR1 SNHLY and CDR2 FYNNEI. V was shortened by 7 bases and J by 6 bases, with 10 bases between the two germline ends. Repertoires were generated with immunoSEQ multiplex PCR, while TCRdb's copy carries only in-frame clones and drops some. The repertoire holds some 270,000 clones, roughly nine tenths seen once, with under 2% in the top ten. The origin of this receptor is a woman aged 60-75 years who had recovered from COVID-19. Sequenced sample: peripheral blood. This chain uses TRBV2 with TRBJ2-1, with a tentative D call TRBD1 (5 bases). CDR3 loop: CASNLQGNEQFF. CDR3 nucleotide sequence: TGTGCCAGCAACCTCCAGGGCAATGAGCAGTTCTTC. The entire variable domain, with the rest obtained from reference TRBV2 and TRBJ2-1, is as follows: EPEVTQTPSHQVTQMGQEVILRCVPISNHLYFYWYRQILGQKVEFLVSFYNNEISEKSEIFDDQFSVERPDGSNFTLKIRSTKLEDSAMYFCASNLQGNEQFFGPGTRLTVL.